These 22 T cell receptor beta chains were sequenced from one sample in a study of patients and donors after allogeneic stem cell transplantation. Each CDR3 protein is one row after TCRdb ran MiXCR on the RT-PCR reads. Of about 87,000 distinct CDR3 sequences in the sample, approximately 5.2% were seen once. What was sequenced was blood, either unsorted or a sorted T cell fraction (not recorded which). The receptors stem from a human donor who was either an allogeneic HSCT recipient or a stem cell or donor lymphocyte infusion donor (not recorded which). It is not recorded whose cells these are; they may come from a transplant donor.

This clonotype was observed many times. The rearrangement joins TRBV30 to TRBJ2-3; no firm D call. This CDR3 spans 11 amino acids. The germline V and J ends were trimmed by 2 bases and 3 bases, with 3 bases remaining between them. The germline V gene has CDR1 GTSNPN and CDR2 SVGIG (reference sequence). CDR3 sequence: CAWSTTDTQYF. In nucleotides, the CDR3 is TGTGCCTGGAGTACGACAGATACGCAGTATTTT. Together with reference TRBV30 and TRBJ2-3, the CDR3 gives the full variable domain: SQTIHQWPATLVQPVGSPLSLECTVEGTSNPNLYWYRQAAGRGLQLLFYSVGIGQISSEVPQNLSASRPQDRQFILSSKKLLLSDSGFYLCAWSTTDTQYFGPGTRLTVL.

This clonotype was seen ten or more times. The chain links TRBV3-1 to TRBJ2-2; no definite D call. There are 14 residues in the CDR3. The V end lost 0 bases, the J end lost 7 bases, and 9 bases lay between the germline ends. Germline loops: CDR1 LGHDT, CDR2 YNNKEL (reference sequence). CDR3 sequence reads: CASSQEIVGGELFF. CDR3 nucleotides: TGTGCCAGCAGCCAAGAAATCGTTGGCGGGGAGCTGTTTTTT.

This clonotype was seen a handful of times. V gene TRBV13 combines with J gene TRBJ2-7, with D perhaps assigned TRBD1 or TRBD2 (5 bases each). Trimming took 4 bases from V and 0 from J, leaving 19 bases between them. The CDR3 totals 17 residues. Germline assignment: CDR1 PRHDT and CDR2 FYEKMQ (reference sequence). CDR3 sequence: CASSSTPGTPLSYEQYF. CDR3 nucleotides: TGTGCCAGCAGCTCCACCCCCGGGACCCCTCTCTCCTACGAGCAGTACTTC. The full variable domain, with the rest looked up from reference TRBV13 and TRBJ2-7, is AAGVIQSPRHLIKEKRETATLKCYPIPRHDTVYWYQQGPGQDPQFLISFYEKMQSDKGSIPDRFSAQQFSDYHSELNMSSLELGDSALYFCASSSTPGTPLSYEQYFGPGTRLTVT.

This clonotype was counted ten times or more. This sequence joins TRBV6-1 and TRBJ2-7, with 8 bases aligning to TRBD2. Germline V gene sequence: CDR1 MNHNS, CDR2 SASEGT. Trimming removed 9 bases from V and 5 bases from J; junction bases left unmatched: 9. The CDR3 spans 13 residues. CDR3 nucleotide sequence: TGTGCCAGAACCAACGGGAGGGCCAACGAGCAGTACTTC. It codes for CARTNGRANEQYF.

This clonotype has ten or more counts. The rearrangement uses TRBV6-1 and TRBJ1-5; unclear D gene. The V gene's germline CDR1 is MNHNS and CDR2 SASEGT. V dropped 6 bases and J dropped 5 bases, with 14 bases sitting between them. The CDR3 is made up of 14 amino acids. The CDR3 region has the DNA TGTGCCAGCAGCCCTAAGACTCGGGATCAGCCCCAGCATTTT. Encoded protein: CASSPKTRDQPQHF.

A few counts support this clonotype. V is TRBV15 and J is TRBJ2-1; 7 bases are a match to TRBD2. The CDR3 contains 14 residues. Trimming removed 7 bases from V and 2 bases from J; junction bases left unmatched: 5. Germline CDR1 reads LNHNV; CDR2 reads YYDKDF (reference sequence). Here the CDR3 DNA reads TGTGCCACCACAAGAAGCGGGGCCTACAATGAGCAGTTCTTC. This translates into CATTRSGAYNEQFF.

This clonotype was seen many times. The rearrangement links TRBV11-2 to TRBJ1-2, with TRBD1 identical over 7 bases. The CDR3 has 13 amino acids. The ends lost 5 bases at V and 8 bases at J; junction bases unmatched: 8. CDR1 and CDR2 from the germline V gene are SGHAT and FQNNGV. For the CDR3, the DNA is TGTGCCAGCAGCCCACGGACAGGAGGCGGCTACACCTTC. This codes for CASSPRTGGGYTF. The full variable domain, with the rest looked up from reference TRBV11-2 and TRBJ1-2, is EAGVAQSPRYKIIEKRQSVAFWCNPISGHATLYWYQQILGQGPKLLIQFQNNGVVDDSQLPKDRFSAERLKGVDSTLKIQPAKLEDSAVYLCASSPRTGGGYTFGSGTRLTVV.

In this sample, this clonotype turned up many times. The rearrangement links TRBV28 to TRBJ1-2; D gene ambiguous. Trimming stripped 5 bases from V and 8 bases from J, with 12 bases between. In germline, CDR1 is MDHEN, CDR2 SYDVKM. The CDR3 is made up of 12 amino acids. Here the CDR3 reads CASSPHQRGYTF. The CDR3 region has the DNA TGTGCCAGCAGTCCCCACCAACGGGGCTACACCTTC.

In its sample, this clonotype was seen many times. The chain couples TRBV29-1 to TRBJ1-4; possible D gene TRBD1, 5 bases. Trimming stripped 5 bases from V and 8 bases from J, with 9 bases between. CDR3 size: 11 residues. Germline CDR1 is SQVTM and CDR2 is ANQGSEA. Here the CDR3 reads CSVLRDEKLFF. The CDR3 coding sequence is TGCAGCGTTCTCCGGGACGAAAAACTGTTTTTT.

This chain links TRBV29-1 with TRBJ1-1; the D gene is possibly TRBD1 (5 bases). There are 14 residues in the CDR3. V dropped 3 bases and J dropped 3 bases, with 14 bases sitting between them. Germline V gene lookup returns CDR1 SQVTM and CDR2 ANQGSEA. CDR3 in DNA: TGCAGCGTTGATTCTTGGGGCAGAGACACTGAAGCTTTCTTT. Protein: CSVDSWGRDTEAFF.

This clonotype was observed at least ten times. The chain links TRBV20-1 to TRBJ1-1; TRBD1 is a possible D gene (5 bases). Germline assignment: CDR1 DFQATT and CDR2 SNEGSKA (reference sequence). The CDR3 is 14 amino acids. With 2 bases removed from V and 0 bases from J, the gap between germline ends came to 10 bases. This chain's CDR3 is CSARNRYMNTEAFF. For the CDR3, the DNA is TGCAGTGCTAGAAACAGGTACATGAACACTGAAGCTTTCTTT.

The chain uses TRBV7-2 and TRBJ2-3, with TRBD2 as a possible D gene (6 bases). The V gene's germline CDR1 is SGHTA and CDR2 FQGNSA. Trimming removed 5 bases from V and 4 bases from J, with 19 bases in between. The CDR3 is made up of 16 amino acids. CDR3 DNA sequence: TGTGCCAGCAGCAATTTAGGAGGGATTCCCCCAGATACGCAGTATTTT. This gives the protein CASSNLGGIPPDTQYF.

This clonotype came up many times. One end of the junction varies from germline; a read error may be responsible. In DNA form, the CDR3 reads TGTGCTAGCAGCCCTCGTCAAGCCTCCTACAATGAGCAGTTCTTC. Its translation is CASSPRQASYNEQFF. The V gene is TRBV7-7, the J gene TRBJ2-1; D gene unclear. In germline, CDR1 is SSHAT, CDR2 FNYEAQ (reference sequence). The CDR3 is 15 residues long.

This clonotype was seen at least ten times. The chain combines TRBV25-1 with TRBJ2-1, with D unclear. The germline V gene encodes CDR1 MGHDK and CDR2 SYGVNS. Trimming removed 1 base at V and 5 bases at J, with 3 bases between. The CDR3 covers 12 residues. CDR3 DNA: TGTGCCAGCAGTGAATCCAACAATGAGCAGTTCTTC. Protein product: CASSESNNEQFF.

This clonotype was seen many times. The chain employs TRBV19 and TRBJ1-5, with TRBD1 as a possible D gene (5 bases). The germline V gene has CDR1 LNHDA and CDR2 SQIVND (reference sequence). CDR3 length equals 15 residues. V was pared by 3 bases and J by 5 bases, with 14 bases between. Here the CDR3 DNA reads TGTGCCAGTAGTATGGGGGGAACGGTTTATCAGCCCCAGCATTTT. Amino acid sequence: CASSMGGTVYQPQHF.

This chain uses TRBV7-2 with TRBJ1-2; 7 bases are shared with TRBD1. Germline-derived CDR1 and CDR2 are SGHTA and FQGNSA. The CDR3 is made up of 14 amino acids. Losses at the gene ends were 5 bases for V and 0 bases for J; bases not matched to a gene: 3. CDR3 in amino acids: CASSPRGPNYGYTF. The CDR3, as DNA: TGTGCCAGCAGCCCGAGGGGGCCTAACTATGGCTACACCTTC.

This clonotype was counted at least ten times. The chain joins TRBV20-1 to TRBJ2-3, with D unresolved. This CDR3 has 13 amino acids. Deletions cut 6 bases from V and 10 bases from J, with 20 bases between. Germline CDR1 DFQATT, CDR2 SNEGSKA (reference sequence). CDR3 region: CSAFLPMGVAQYF. CDR3 nucleotides: TGCAGTGCGTTTCTCCCGATGGGCGTGGCGCAGTATTTT.

Ten or more counts support this clonotype. The chain links TRBV18 to TRBJ2-1; D perhaps matches TRBD1 (6 bases). CDR3 size: 17 residues. The V gene lost 6 bases and the J gene lost 3 bases, with 21 bases spanning the gap. The germline CDR1 and CDR2 sequences are KGHSH and LQKENI. CDR3 loop: CASSPILGQLVYNEQFF. The CDR3 DNA reads as TGTGCCAGCTCCCCCATACTAGGACAGTTGGTCTACAATGAGCAGTTCTTC.

This clonotype was found many times. The V call is TRBV9, the J call TRBJ1-6; D uncertain. V gave up 0 bases and J gave up 6 bases, with 7 bases separating them. The germline V gene encodes CDR1 SGDLS and CDR2 YYNGEE. The CDR3 is made up of 14 amino acids. The CDR3 sequence: CASSVARINSPLHF. The DNA of the CDR3 is TGTGCCAGCAGCGTAGCTCGGATTAATTCACCCCTCCACTTT.

In this sample, this clonotype turned up a few times. The genes are TRBV6-1 and TRBJ1-5; a weak D match, TRBD1 (5 bases). V lost 6 bases to trimming and J lost 0 bases, with 12 bases between them. In germline, CDR1 is MNHNS, CDR2 SASEGT. This CDR3 is 15 amino acids long. The CDR3 nucleotides read TGTGCCAGCAGACGACAGATCTATAGCAATCAGCCCCAGCATTTT. It translates to CASRRQIYSNQPQHF.

In this sample, this clonotype turned up many times. This sequence joins TRBV7-9 and TRBJ2-1; 8 nucleotides align to TRBD1. Germline CDR1 SEHNR, CDR2 FQNEAQ (reference sequence). J was trimmed by 7 bases and V by 1 base; bases with no gene match: 3. The CDR3 is 14 amino acids. This chain's CDR3 is CASSLEQGGNEQFF. The CDR3 region has the DNA TGTGCCAGCAGCTTAGAACAGGGGGGAAATGAGCAGTTCTTC.

This chain connects TRBV20-1 to TRBJ2-3; 7 positions agree with TRBD1. Germline values: CDR1 DFQATT, CDR2 SNEGSKA (reference sequence). The CDR3 extends over 13 amino acids. CDR3 sequence reads: CRGDSDSTDTQYF. In DNA form, the CDR3 reads TGCAGGGGGGACAGCGATAGCACAGATACGCAGTATTTT.